These 32 T cell receptor beta chains share one sample of origin, sequenced in a study of OX40 agonist ivuxolimab in advanced cancers. Assay: immunoSEQ multiplex PCR; the TCRdb copy retains only in-frame clones and omits some. The table shows approximately 76,000 clones, with over 75% occurring only once. Sample: CD4+ or CD8+ T cells sorted from blood, taken in a trial of the OX40 agonist ivuxolimab. All receptors derive from an adult with an advanced solid tumor such as melanoma, head and neck, liver or kidney cancer.

This clone was recorded once. The J gene is TRBJ2-3, the V gene TRBV4-3; D may be TRBD2 (6 bases). This CDR3 is built from 16 residues. With 2 bases removed from V and 6 bases from J, the gap between germline ends came to 18 bases. Germline CDR1 LGHNA, CDR2 YSLEER. For the CDR3, the DNA is TGCGCCAGCAGCCAAACTGTTTCGACCCGGGGGGATACGCAGTATTTT. Amino acid sequence: CASSQTVSTRGDTQYF.

The chain links TRBV6-5 to TRBJ1-1; 7 positions match TRBD1. Per the germline V gene, CDR1 is MNHEY and CDR2 is SVGAGI. The CDR3 has 14 residues. The V gene end was trimmed by 8 bases and the J gene end by 0 bases; junction bases not matched to a gene: 6. The DNA for the CDR3 is TGTGCCAGCGCACCGGGACAGATGAACACTGAAGCTTTCTTT. Translated, it gives CASAPGQMNTEAFF.

The chain has TRBV2 and TRBJ1-4; TRBD1 is a possible D gene (6 bases). Germline V gene data show CDR1 as SNHLY and CDR2 as FYNNEI. The germline V and J ends were trimmed by 10 bases and 11 bases, with 23 bases remaining between them. The length of the CDR3 is 14 residues. The CDR3 is CATADGGALRKLFF. The CDR3 DNA reads TGTGCCACCGCTGACGGGGGCGCCCTCAGGAAACTGTTTTTT. Full variable domain (outside the CDR3, taken from reference TRBV2 and TRBJ1-4): EPEVTQTPSHQVTQMGQEVILRCVPISNHLYFYWYRQILGQKVEFLVSFYNNEISEKSEIFDDQFSVERPDGSNFTLKIRSTKLEDSAMYFCATADGGALRKLFFGSGTQLSVL.

The V call is TRBV27, the J call TRBJ2-2, with D possibly TRBD1 on 6 matching bases. The CDR3 has 16 residues. V dropped 5 bases and J dropped 0 bases, with 13 bases sitting between them. Germline V CDR1 and CDR2: MNHEY, SMNVEV (reference sequence). The CDR3 bases are TGTGCCAGCAGTCTTTTCGGGACAACGAACACCGGGGAGCTGTTTTTT. It yields the protein CASSLFGTTNTGELFF.

This rearrangement joins TRBV7-2 to TRBJ1-1, with a possible D match to TRBD1 (6 bases). Germline V gives CDR1 SGHTA, CDR2 FQGNSA. Trimming cost V 3 bases and J 0 bases, with 11 bases left between them. This CDR3 contains 15 residues. Here the CDR3 reads CASSLTGQMNTEAFF. The CDR3 DNA is TGTGCCAGCAGCTTGACGGGACAAATGAACACTGAAGCTTTCTTT.

Of note for this clone: A much larger clonotype is one base distant, so this may be a read error. J is TRBJ1-6 and V is TRBV5-4; unclear D gene. Germline V gives CDR1 SGHNT, CDR2 YYREEE (reference sequence). V lost 0 bases and J lost 9, with 13 bases in between. The CDR3 is 15 amino acids. This CDR3 is CASSLGRSVGSPLHF. In DNA form, the CDR3 reads TGTGCCAGCAGCTTGGGCCGGTCGGTGGGTTCACCCCTCCACTTT. The full variable domain, with the rest looked up from reference TRBV5-4 and TRBJ1-6, is ETGVTQSPTHLIKTRGQQVTLRCSSQSGHNTVSWYQQALGQGPQFIFQYYREEENGRGNFPPRFSGLQFPNYSSELNVNALELDDSALYLCASSLGRSVGSPLHFGNGTRLTVT.

This chain joins TRBV9 and TRBJ2-2; TRBD1 agrees at 7 bases. V was pared by 0 bases and J by 6 bases, with 2 bases of the junction left unmatched. CDR1 is SGDLS, CDR2 YYNGEE, per germline. The CDR3 has 14 residues. The CDR3 is CASSVVQGAGELFF. The CDR3 nucleotides read TGTGCCAGCAGCGTAGTGCAGGGGGCCGGGGAGCTGTTTTTT.

This sequence joins TRBV7-8 and TRBJ2-1; TRBD2 agrees at 8 bases. There are 15 residues in the CDR3. Germline CDR1 SGHVS, CDR2 FQNEAQ. V trimming: 5 bases; J trimming: 5 bases; junction bases outside the gene matches: 8. The CDR3 DNA is TGTGCCAGCAGCCCCCCGGGACTAGTCAACAATGAGCAGTTCTTC. The encoded protein is CASSPPGLVNNEQFF.

The J gene is TRBJ1-2, the V gene TRBV14; 7 nucleotides agree with TRBD1. The V gene's germline CDR1 is SGHDN and CDR2 FVKESK. The CDR3 length is 14 residues. Trimming at V came to 3 bases and at J to 5 bases, leaving 6 bases not matched to a gene. DNA of the CDR3: TGTGCCAGCAGCCAGCAGGGGGGTCCTTATGGCTACACCTTC. As protein: CASSQQGGPYGYTF.

V and J are TRBV19 and TRBJ2-5; 9 positions match TRBD1. This CDR3 is 14 amino acids long. V lost 5 bases and J lost 4; bases outside the gene matches: 5. Germline CDR1 reads LNHDA; CDR2 reads SQIVND (reference sequence). CDR3 loop: CASSLGQGAETQYF. CDR3 coding DNA: TGTGCCAGTAGTTTGGGACAGGGTGCAGAGACCCAGTACTTC.

The rearrangement joins TRBV19 to TRBJ2-1; the match to TRBD2 covers 15 bases. V trimming: 2 bases; J trimming: 7 bases; junction bases outside the gene matches: 6. CDR1 and CDR2 from the germline V gene are LNHDA and SQIVND (reference sequence). There are 17 residues in the CDR3. CDR3 bases: TGTGCCAGTAGTATAAGGACTAGCGGGGGGGCCCAGAATGAGCAGTTCTTC. Translating it yields CASSIRTSGGAQNEQFF. Together with reference TRBV19 and TRBJ2-1, the CDR3 gives the full variable domain: DGGITQSPKYLFRKEGQNVTLSCEQNLNHDAMYWYRQDPGQGLRLIYYSQIVNDFQKGDIAEGYSVSREKKESFPLTVTSAQKNPTAFYLCASSIRTSGGAQNEQFFGPGTRLTVL.

This chain joins TRBV18 and TRBJ2-1; the match to TRBD1 covers 7 bases. The V and J ends lost 3 bases and 2 bases, in that order; junction bases with no gene match: 7. Per the germline V gene, CDR1 is KGHSH and CDR2 is LQKENI. The length of the CDR3 is 16 residues. The CDR3 DNA sequence: TGTGCCAGCTCACCGACAGGGAGTGCCCCCTACAATGAGCAGTTCTTC. It translates to CASSPTGSAPYNEQFF.

This chain uses TRBV6-6 with TRBJ2-5; 8 nucleotides agree with TRBD2. Germline-derived CDR1 and CDR2 are MNHNY and SVGAGI (reference sequence). V was pared by 0 bases and J by 2 bases, with 5 bases of the junction left unmatched. The CDR3 contains 16 residues. This CDR3 is CASSYSSQRGQETQYF. The DNA for the CDR3 is TGTGCCAGCAGTTACTCGAGTCAGCGGGGGCAAGAGACCCAGTACTTC.

The chain carries TRBV30 and TRBJ1-2; unclear D gene. Germline V gene data show CDR1 as GTSNPN and CDR2 as SVGIG (reference sequence). The V and J ends lost 2 bases and 8 bases respectively, with 15 bases between them. The CDR3 covers 13 residues. The CDR3 loop is CAWSHTRGRGYTF. CDR3 in DNA: TGTGCCTGGAGTCACACCAGAGGCCGCGGCTACACCTTC. Filled out from reference TRBV30 and TRBJ1-2, the complete variable domain reads SQTIHQWPATLVQPVGSPLSLECTVEGTSNPNLYWYRQAAGRGLQLLFYSVGIGQISSEVPQNLSASRPQDRQFILSSKKLLLSDSGFYLCAWSHTRGRGYTFGSGTRLTVV.

The rearrangement joins TRBV12-5 to TRBJ2-2, with D perhaps given as TRBD1 or TRBD2 (5 bases each). This CDR3 region has 18 residues. Deletions cut 5 bases from V and 0 bases from J, with 19 bases between. CDR1 and CDR2 (germline): LGHNT, FRNRAP. The CDR3 loop reads CASGIAGTELANTGELFF. CDR3 DNA sequence: TGTGCTAGTGGTATCGCCGGGACGGAACTCGCGAACACCGGGGAGCTGTTTTTT. The whole variable domain, remainder taken from reference TRBV12-5 and TRBJ2-2, is DARVTQTPRHKVTEMGQEVTMRCQPILGHNTVFWYRQTMMQGLELLAYFRNRAPLDDSGMPKDRFSAEMPDATLATLKIQPSEPRDSAVYFCASGIAGTELANTGELFFGEGSRLTVL.

The chain employs TRBV6-5 and TRBJ2-3; 7 bases map to TRBD2. Per the germline V gene, CDR1 is MNHEY and CDR2 is SVGAGI. This CDR3 has 13 residues. The V gene end was trimmed by 6 bases and the J gene end by 3 bases; junction bases not matched to a gene: 3. CDR3 in DNA: TGTGCCAGCAGGCGGGGGTCGACAGATACGCAGTATTTT. This sequence encodes CASRRGSTDTQYF.

CDR3 amino acids: CASSLDTRDTQYF. In DNA form, the CDR3 reads TGTGCCAGCAGCTTAGATACCCGGGATACGCAGTATTTT. The V and J genes are TRBV11-3 and TRBJ2-3; D gene unclear. V was cut by 0 bases and J by 6 bases, with 7 bases left in between. Germline CDR1 SGHNT, CDR2 YENEEA. The CDR3 sequence is 13 residues long.

The rearrangement joins TRBV12-5 to TRBJ1-3, with D hard to call. The germline CDR1 and CDR2 sequences are LGHNT and FRNRAP. The CDR3 totals 13 residues. Trimming pared 5 bases from V and 1 base from J, leaving 6 bases between. The CDR3 loop reads CASGPSSGNTIYF. The CDR3 DNA is TGTGCTAGTGGTCCCTCTTCTGGAAACACCATATATTTT.

This clone appeared a few times. The genes are TRBV29-1 and TRBJ1-1; 8 bases are shared with TRBD1. V shed 7 bases, J shed 1 base, and the junction held 5 bases outside the gene matches. Germline V gene data show CDR1 as SQVTM and CDR2 as ANQGSEA. This CDR3 spans 13 amino acids. DNA of the CDR3: TGCAGCGGTGCCAGGGGGCGGAACACTGAAGCTTTCTTT. As protein: CSGARGRNTEAFF.

The gene calls are TRBV18 and TRBJ1-3; possibly TRBD1 for D (6 bases). CDR1 KGHSH and CDR2 LQKENI come from the germline V gene. The CDR3 sequence is 13 residues long. Between the trimmed V and J ends, which lost 7 bases and 0 bases, there was a span of 7 bases. The CDR3 loop is CASWDTSGNTIYF. The CDR3 DNA is TGTGCCAGCTGGGACACCTCTGGAAACACCATATATTTT.

This sequence joins TRBV21-1 and TRBJ2-7; the table's TRBD1 call for D was not verified on the DNA. TRBV21-1 is a pseudogene segment. The CDR3 loop spans 15 amino acids. CDR3 nucleotides: TGTGCCAGCAGCAAGGGACAGGGGGGTTCCTACGAGCAGTACTTC. Protein product: CASSKGQGGSYEQYF.

The count of this clone is one. The gene calls are TRBV4-2 and TRBJ2-1; no definite D call. The V gene's germline CDR1 is LGHNA and CDR2 YNFKEQ. V was shortened by 4 bases and J by 8 bases, with 12 bases between the two germline ends. The CDR3 length is 13 residues. CDR3 region: CASSLQPGDEQFF. The CDR3, as DNA: TGTGCCAGCAGCCTGCAACCCGGCGATGAGCAGTTCTTC.

This clone was observed once. The J gene is TRBJ2-2, the V gene TRBV7-3; D is unclear. The germline CDR1 and CDR2 sequences are SGHTA and FQGTGA. The CDR3 spans 12 residues. V gave up 0 bases and J gave up 6 bases, with 2 bases separating them. CDR3 DNA: TGTGCCAGCAGCTTAACACCCGGGGAGCTGTTTTTT. It specifies CASSLTPGELFF.

A single count supports this clone. V usage is TRBV12-5 and J usage is TRBJ2-5; 8 bases match TRBD2. Germline loops: CDR1 LGHNT, CDR2 FRNRAP. Trimming removed 5 bases from V and 0 bases from J; junction bases left unmatched: 8. The CDR3 is 16 amino acids. The DNA of the CDR3 is TGTGCTAGTGGTCCTCTCGGGAGGGGGAACCAAGAGACCCAGTACTTC. Residues: CASGPLGRGNQETQYF.

The chain joins TRBV4-1 to TRBJ2-1; 7 bases are a match to TRBD1. From germline, CDR1 is MGHRA and CDR2 YSYEKL. V shed 3 bases, J shed 4 bases, and the junction held 9 bases outside the gene matches. CDR3 length equals 16 residues. Here the CDR3 DNA reads TGCGCCAGCAGCCAGGCATTTGGGACAGCGTACAATGAGCAGTTCTTC. Protein sequence: CASSQAFGTAYNEQFF.

This sequence joins TRBV4-3 and TRBJ1-4; D is unresolved. The V and J ends lost 0 bases and 2 bases respectively, with 10 bases between them. The CDR3 has 16 residues. In germline, CDR1 is LGHNA, CDR2 YSLEER. The CDR3 spells CASSQDRAATNEKLFF. The CDR3 DNA is TGCGCCAGCAGCCAAGATAGGGCAGCTACTAATGAAAAACTGTTTTTT.

Comment on this clone: A read error may account for a junction end that differs from germline. The chain is built from TRBV5-5 and TRBJ2-2; 10 bases agree with TRBD2. This CDR3 contains 19 residues. CDR1 and CDR2 (germline): SGHKS, YYEKEE (reference sequence). CDR3 residues: CASSFLAGGTRTNTRELFF. CDR3 DNA: TGTGCCAGCAGCTTTTTAGCGGGGGGAACCCGGACGAACACCAGGGAGCTGTTTTTT.

The V and J genes are TRBV6-9 and TRBJ1-1, with 8 bases identical to TRBD1. V shed 5 bases and J 2 bases; nucleotides not matched to a gene: 1. The length of the CDR3 is 13 residues. Per germline, CDR1 MNHGY and CDR2 SVAAGI. The CDR3 reads CASSDRGNTEAFF. The CDR3 DNA follows: TGTGCCAGCAGTGACAGGGGAAACACTGAAGCTTTCTTT.

The chain combines TRBV4-1 with TRBJ2-1; 10 bases match TRBD2. The V segment lost 2 bases and the J segment 8 bases; nucleotides outside the gene matches: 9. The CDR3 contains 16 residues. Germline CDR1 is MGHRA and CDR2 is YSYEKL. This chain's CDR3 is CASSQNPGLASDEQFF. Written as DNA, the CDR3 is TGCGCCAGCAGCCAAAACCCGGGACTAGCGTCGGATGAGCAGTTCTTC.

This rearrangement joins TRBV18 to TRBJ1-1; D not resolved. Germline CDR1 KGHSH, CDR2 LQKENI. The CDR3 contains 15 residues. Deletions cut 0 bases from V and 1 base from J, with 9 bases between. The CDR3 reads CASSPPGLGNTEAFF. The CDR3 region has the DNA TGTGCCAGCTCACCACCAGGGTTGGGGAACACTGAAGCTTTCTTT.

CDR3 nucleotide sequence: TGTGCCAGTAGTATAGAGCTATCGAGGGTGGCGGACAATGAGCAGTTCTTC. Translated: CASSIELSRVADNEQFF. The chain is built from TRBV19 and TRBJ2-1; possible D gene TRBD2, 5 bases. V lost 0 bases and J 5 bases, leaving 17 bases between the germline ends. Germline lookup yields CDR1 LNHDA and CDR2 SQIVND (reference sequence). The CDR3 totals 17 residues.

The rearrangement joins TRBV29-1 to TRBJ1-1; D might be TRBD1 (5 bases). The CDR3 loop spans 14 amino acids. V lost 1 base and J lost 0, with 9 bases in between. Germline V CDR1 and CDR2: SQVTM, ANQGSEA. Written as DNA, the CDR3 is TGCAGCGTTGAAGTGGGACTGGTGAACACTGAAGCTTTCTTT. The encoded protein is CSVEVGLVNTEAFF.